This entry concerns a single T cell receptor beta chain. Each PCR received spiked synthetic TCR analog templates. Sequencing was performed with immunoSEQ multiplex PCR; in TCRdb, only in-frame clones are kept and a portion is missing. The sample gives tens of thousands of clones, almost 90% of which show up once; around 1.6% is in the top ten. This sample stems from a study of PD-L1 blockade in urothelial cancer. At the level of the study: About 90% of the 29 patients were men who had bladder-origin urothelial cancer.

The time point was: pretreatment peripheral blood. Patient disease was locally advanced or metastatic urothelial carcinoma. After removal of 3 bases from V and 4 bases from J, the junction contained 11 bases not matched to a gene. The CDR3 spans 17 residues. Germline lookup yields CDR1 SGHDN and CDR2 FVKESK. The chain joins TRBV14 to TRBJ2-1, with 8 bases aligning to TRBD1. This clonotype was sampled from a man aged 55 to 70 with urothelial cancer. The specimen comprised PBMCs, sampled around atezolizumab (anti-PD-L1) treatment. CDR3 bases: TGTGCCAGCAGCCACCGGATTGTGGGGACAGGATACAATGAGCAGTTCTTC. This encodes CASSHRIVGTGYNEQFF.